One and the same sample provided the 28 T cell receptor beta chains below, sequenced in a study of T cell repertoires in cytomegalovirus infection. TCRdb analysed the reads with MiXCR anew, one entry per CDR3 protein. The data show approximately 750,000 distinct CDR3 sequences, 35% seen once. The sequencing sample was made of PBMCs. Receptors were obtained from a human donor in good health (CMV status not recorded). Some clones in this sample may be carry-over from other donors' samples.

The chain uses TRBV3-1 and TRBJ1-1; D is uncertain. There are 14 residues in the CDR3. V gave up 3 bases and J gave up 0 bases, with 8 bases separating them. The germline V gene encodes CDR1 LGHDT and CDR2 YNNKEL (reference sequence). In DNA form, the CDR3 reads TGTGCCAGCAGCCAGACTACAGTGAACACTGAAGCTTTCTTT. It specifies CASSQTTVNTEAFF. The entire variable domain, with the rest obtained from reference TRBV3-1 and TRBJ1-1, is as follows: DTAVSQTPKYLVTQMGNDKSIKCEQNLGHDTMYWYKQDSKKFLKIMFSYNNKELIINETVPNRFSPKSPDKAHLNLHINSLELGDSAVYFCASSQTTVNTEAFFGQGTRLTVV.

The V and J genes are TRBV11-3 and TRBJ1-4, with TRBD1 matching 7 bases. The CDR3 contains 14 residues. From germline, CDR1 is SGHNT and CDR2 YENEEA. V shed 4 bases, J shed 14 bases, and the junction held 13 bases outside the gene matches. The chain's CDR3 is CASSSFGTALPLFF. The CDR3 nucleotides are TGTGCCAGCAGCTCTTTCGGGACAGCCCTGCCTCTGTTTTTT.

This sequence joins TRBV28 and TRBJ2-7, with a tentative D call TRBD1 (6 bases). The CDR3 length is 13 residues. Germline assignment: CDR1 MDHEN and CDR2 SYDVKM. Between the trimmed V and J ends, which lost 3 bases and 7 bases, there was a span of 13 bases. In DNA form, the CDR3 reads TGTGCCAGCAGTTTGGGACAAGGGGTGGAGCAGTACTTC. Its protein is CASSLGQGVEQYF.

On this clonotype itself: Germline is not matched at one junction end, which may reflect a read error. The rearrangement joins TRBV4-1 to TRBJ2-5; D is tentatively TRBD1 or TRBD2 (7 bases each). CDR1 and CDR2 (germline): MGHRA, YSYEKL. The CDR3 consists of 18 residues. CDR3 amino acids: CASSQEAGTATPQETQYF. The CDR3, as DNA: TGCGCTAGCAGCCAAGAAGCGGGGACAGCCACACCTCAAGAGACCCAGTACTTC.

This clonotype was counted at least ten times. The chain uses TRBV7-9 and TRBJ1-6; D is perhaps TRBD1 (5 bases). There are 14 residues in the CDR3. From germline, CDR1 is SEHNR and CDR2 FQNEAQ (reference sequence). Trimming shortened V by 8 bases and J by 8 bases, and 16 bases separated the two germline ends. CDR3 sequence (DNA): TGTGCCAGCGGACTGGGACGTAGGGATTCACCCCTCCACTTT. Amino acid sequence: CASGLGRRDSPLHF.

This clonotype showed up just a few times. The chain has TRBV6-5 and TRBJ1-1, with TRBD1 matching 8 bases. V dropped 2 bases and J dropped 1; count of bases not matched to a gene: 0. Germline V gives CDR1 MNHEY, CDR2 SVGAGI. The CDR3 consists of 14 residues. The CDR3 DNA reads as TGTGCCAGCAGTTACGACAGGGGGAACACTGAAGCTTTCTTT. This codes for CASSYDRGNTEAFF.

To note about this clonotype: This may arise from a read error, as a much more abundant clone is one base away. This chain uses TRBV7-4 with TRBJ2-2, with a weak D call TRBD2 (5 bases). This CDR3 comprises 15 residues. CDR1 SGHVT and CDR2 SQSDAQ come from the germline V gene. The CDR3 reads CASSPPRSNTGKLFF. In DNA form, the CDR3 reads TGTGCCAGCAGCCCCCCGAGATCGAACACCGGGAAGCTGTTTTTT.

A single count supports this clonotype. Relative to the germline gene, one junction end is altered; a read error may explain this. This sequence joins TRBV7-6 and TRBJ2-5; D gene uncertain. The CDR3 contains 17 residues. Looked up from germline, CDR1 is SGHVS and CDR2 is FNYEAQ. CDR3 sequence (DNA): TGTGCTAGCAGCCTTTCGGGTGCGAGAGCCTCCCGAGAGAGCCAGTACTTC. This sequence encodes CASSLSGARASRESQYF.

This clonotype was picked up one time. The gene calls are TRBV27 and TRBJ2-3, with 10 bases fitting TRBD2. J was trimmed by 4 bases and V by 4 bases; bases with no gene match: 11. There are 17 residues in the CDR3. Looked up from germline, CDR1 is MNHEY and CDR2 is SMNVEV (reference sequence). The CDR3 here is CASSSPGLALTPDTQYF. The CDR3 nucleotides read TGTGCCAGCAGTTCACCGGGACTAGCGTTAACACCAGATACGCAGTATTTT.

The V gene is TRBV29-1, the J gene TRBJ2-1; a weak D match, TRBD2 (6 bases). The CDR3 sequence is 12 residues long. The germline gives CDR1 SQVTM, CDR2 ANQGSEA. Trimming took 5 bases from V and 6 from J, leaving 11 bases between them. CDR3: CSVPVGGNEQFF. In nucleotides, the CDR3 is TGCAGCGTTCCTGTGGGGGGCAATGAGCAGTTCTTC.

A remark on this clonotype: One end of the junction is discordant with germline, which a read error may explain. The gene calls are TRBV7-2 and TRBJ2-7; TRBD1 matches at 7 bases. CDR1 is SGHTA, CDR2 FQGNSA, per germline. CDR3 length equals 16 residues. In DNA, the CDR3 is TGTGCCAGCAGCTTAGCAGGGACAGCCGATTCCTACGAGCCGTCCTTC. Translated: CASSLAGTADSYEPSF.

Here the CDR3 reads CASSLASVGRRVNGYTF. In DNA, the CDR3 is TGTGCCAGCAGCTTAGCATCGGTGGGCAGGAGGGTAAATGGCTACACCTTC. The V gene is TRBV7-2, the J gene TRBJ1-2; D unresolved. V was trimmed by 0 bases and J by 6 bases, leaving 20 bases between them. Per the germline V gene, CDR1 is SGHTA and CDR2 is FQGNSA. This CDR3 contains 17 residues.

This CDR3 is CASRIGQRNEKLFF. The DNA of the CDR3 is TGTGCCAGCAGAATTGGACAGCGGAATGAAAAACTGTTTTTT. The gene calls are TRBV28 and TRBJ1-4, with a weak D call TRBD1 (6 bases). The germline V and J ends were trimmed by 6 bases and 5 bases, with 13 bases remaining between them. Looked up from germline, CDR1 is MDHEN and CDR2 is SYDVKM. The CDR3 loop spans 14 amino acids.

This chain uses TRBV7-9 with TRBJ2-7, with 13 bases lining up with TRBD2. With 5 bases clipped from V and 0 bases from J, the junction kept 10 bases outside the gene matches. The germline CDR1 and CDR2 sequences are SEHNR and FQNEAQ (reference sequence). This CDR3 contains 18 residues. The CDR3 loop is CASSALTSGGPISYEQYF. CDR3 DNA sequence: TGTGCCAGCAGCGCATTGACTAGCGGGGGGCCGATCTCCTACGAGCAGTACTTC.

The chain employs TRBV12-3 or TRBV12-4 and TRBJ1-5; D gene uncertain. Trimming shortened V by 5 bases and J by 0 bases, and 8 bases separated the two germline ends. The CDR3 loop spans 14 amino acids. The CDR3 DNA follows: TGTGCCAGCAGTGTTGACCATAGCAATCAGCCCCAGCATTTT. Its translation is CASSVDHSNQPQHF.

In this sample, this clonotype turned up many times. This chain joins TRBV7-8 and TRBJ2-7; D possibly corresponds to TRBD2 (5 bases). V shed 5 bases and J shed 1 base, with 9 bases lying between them. From germline, CDR1 is SGHVS and CDR2 FQNEAQ. This CDR3 spans 13 amino acids. The CDR3 here is CASSRGNSYEQYF. The DNA of the CDR3 is TGTGCCAGCAGCCGGGGAAATTCCTACGAGCAGTACTTC. The full variable domain, with the rest looked up from reference TRBV7-8 and TRBJ2-7, is GAGVSQSPRYKVAKRGQDVALRCDPISGHVSLFWYQQALGQGPEFLTYFQNEAQLDKSGLPSDRFFAERPEGSVSTLKIQRTQQEDSAVYLCASSRGNSYEQYFGPGTRLTVT.

This clonotype was observed a handful of times. The chain links TRBV6-2 or TRBV6-3 to TRBJ1-5; D remains unclear. The CDR3 has 12 amino acids. Germline V gives CDR1 MNHEY, CDR2 SVGEGT. V dropped 5 bases and J dropped 7 bases, with 9 bases sitting between them. The CDR3 coding sequence is TGTGCCAGCAGTGGATTCGGGCAGCCCCAGCATTTT. Its translation: CASSGFGQPQHF.

This clonotype was seen only a few times. The rearrangement uses TRBV20-1 and TRBJ2-5; D is perhaps TRBD1 (6 bases). The CDR3 totals 14 residues. From germline, CDR1 is DFQATT and CDR2 SNEGSKA (reference sequence). With 3 bases removed from V and 2 bases from J, the gap between germline ends came to 13 bases. CDR3 nucleotides: TGCAGTGCTAGCCTGGGACACTTACAAGAGACCCAGTACTTC. Residues: CSASLGHLQETQYF.

This clonotype occurred many times. V usage is TRBV7-2 and J usage is TRBJ1-6, with D maybe TRBD1 (5 bases). CDR1 and CDR2 from the germline V gene are SGHTA and FQGNSA. V was cut by 6 bases and J by 14 bases, with 17 bases left in between. CDR3 length equals 13 residues. The CDR3 coding sequence is TGTGCCAGCAGGACCGGGGGGTCTTGGGCCCTCCACTTT. Translated, it gives CASRTGGSWALHF. The complete variable domain, with remaining parts taken from reference TRBV7-2 and TRBJ1-6, reads GAGVSQSPSNKVTEKGKDVELRCDPISGHTALYWYRQSLGQGLEFLIYFQGNSAPDKSGLPSDRFSAERTGGSVSTLTIQRTQQEDSAVYLCASRTGGSWALHFGNGTRLTVT.

J is TRBJ1-1 and V is TRBV10-2; tentative D call: TRBD1 (5 bases). This CDR3 comprises 17 residues. Trimming pared 3 bases from V and 3 bases from J, leaving 20 bases between. CDR1 is WSHSY and CDR2 is SAAADI in the germline V gene. The CDR3: CASSEFQGANLDTEAFF. CDR3 nucleotide sequence: TGCGCCAGCAGTGAATTTCAGGGAGCCAATTTGGACACTGAAGCTTTCTTT.

This clonotype has a handful of counts. This chain connects TRBV6-6 to TRBJ2-7, with 9 bases matching TRBD1. V was clipped by 11 bases and J by 5 bases; unmatched bases: 10. This CDR3 has 13 amino acids. The germline gives CDR1 MNHNY, CDR2 SVGAGI (reference sequence). The CDR3 DNA sequence: TGTGCCGTAACCGGGACAGGGCTCCACGAGCAGTACTTC. Amino acid sequence: CAVTGTGLHEQYF.

This clonotype was picked up a small number of times. The chain combines TRBV7-9 with TRBJ2-1, with TRBD2 as a possible D gene (6 bases). Germline CDR1 is SEHNR and CDR2 is FQNEAQ (reference sequence). There are 17 residues in the CDR3. V lost 0 bases to trimming and J lost 4 bases, with 16 bases between them. The CDR3 sequence is CASSLARGLTFYNEQFF. The CDR3 DNA reads TGTGCCAGCAGCTTAGCCCGGGGACTCACATTTTACAATGAGCAGTTCTTC.

The chain employs TRBV4-2 and TRBJ2-7; 11 bases map to TRBD2. Trimming cost V 1 base and J 4 bases; bases outside gene matches: 6. CDR3 length equals 16 residues. Germline V lookup: CDR1 LGHNA, CDR2 YNFKEQ. The CDR3 loop is CASSQGLAGTGYEQYF. CDR3 nucleotide sequence: TGTGCCAGCAGCCAAGGACTAGCGGGGACGGGTTACGAGCAGTACTTC.

The chain is built from TRBV4-1 and TRBJ2-5; 10 positions agree with TRBD2. CDR1 is MGHRA, CDR2 YSYEKL, per germline. The CDR3 runs to 15 residues. With V trimmed by 3 bases and J by 5 bases, 6 bases remained unmatched. The CDR3 coding sequence is TGCGCCAGCAGCCAGGGGACTAGCGCTCGCGAGACCCAGTACTTC. Translation gives CASSQGTSARETQYF.

This clonotype was seen only a few times. V is TRBV6-5 and J is TRBJ1-2; 8 bases align to TRBD1. The CDR3 extends over 15 amino acids. Germline trimming cut 0 bases from V and 6 bases from J; bases unmatched to any gene: 6. Germline values: CDR1 MNHEY, CDR2 SVGAGI. CDR3 residues: CASSYSATGVDGYTF. CDR3 nucleotide sequence: TGTGCCAGCAGTTACTCGGCGACAGGGGTGGATGGCTACACCTTC.

This clonotype was counted many times. The chain combines TRBV7-2 with TRBJ1-6; D ambiguous. V lost 2 bases, J lost 6 bases, and 8 bases lay in between. Germline-derived CDR1 and CDR2 are SGHTA and FQGNSA. This CDR3 is 14 amino acids long. CDR3 sequence (DNA): TGTGCCAGCAGCTTACAGCTCACTAATTCACCCCTCCACTTT. Residues: CASSLQLTNSPLHF.

This chain links TRBV7-2 with TRBJ1-2, with unresolved D. This CDR3 spans 14 amino acids. V shed 1 base and J shed 4 bases, with 10 bases lying between them. Germline V gene data show CDR1 as SGHTA and CDR2 as FQGNSA. CDR3 protein: CASSLDTRSYGYTF. CDR3 DNA: TGTGCCAGCAGCTTAGACACCCGGAGCTATGGCTACACCTTC. The entire variable domain, with the rest obtained from reference TRBV7-2 and TRBJ1-2, is as follows: GAGVSQSPSNKVTEKGKDVELRCDPISGHTALYWYRQSLGQGLEFLIYFQGNSAPDKSGLPSDRFSAERTGGSVSTLTIQRTQQEDSAVYLCASSLDTRSYGYTFGSGTRLTVV.

The DNA of the CDR3 is TGCAGTGCTAGAGATCTGCGGGACAGGGGCGATGAGCAGTACTTC. This gives the protein CSARDLRDRGDEQYF. This chain uses TRBV20-1 with TRBJ2-7, with TRBD1 matching over 10 bases. CDR3 size: 15 residues. Trimming cost V 0 bases and J 7 bases; bases outside gene matches: 9. Per germline, CDR1 DFQATT and CDR2 SNEGSKA (reference sequence).